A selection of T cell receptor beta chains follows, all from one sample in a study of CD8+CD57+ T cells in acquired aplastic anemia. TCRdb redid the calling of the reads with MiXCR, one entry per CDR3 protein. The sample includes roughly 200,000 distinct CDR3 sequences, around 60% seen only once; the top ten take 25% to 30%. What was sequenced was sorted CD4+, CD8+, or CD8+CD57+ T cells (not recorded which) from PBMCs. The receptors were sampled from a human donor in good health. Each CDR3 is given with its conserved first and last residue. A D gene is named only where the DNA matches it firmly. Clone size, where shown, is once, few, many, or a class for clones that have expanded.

cdr3_nt: TGTGCCAGCAGCCGGACTAGCCAGCAAGAGACCCAGTACTTC; cdr3_aa: CASSRTSQQETQYF; j_call: TRBJ2-5; clone_size: NA; d_call: TRBD2; v_call: TRBV7-6
cdr3_nt: TGTGCCACGGGAGGAACCTACAATGAGCAGTTCTTC; cdr3_aa: CATGGTYNEQFF; j_call: TRBJ2-1; clone_size: NA; d_call: TRBD2; v_call: TRBV7-9
cdr3_nt: TGTGCCAGCAGCGTAGTACGGCCCATGAACACTGAAGCTTTCTTT; cdr3_aa: CASSVVRPMNTEAFF; j_call: TRBJ1-1; clone_size: many; d_call: NA; v_call: TRBV9
cdr3_nt: TGCAGTGCTAGAGCCGCTCGCGAGCAGTACTTC; cdr3_aa: CSARAAREQYF; j_call: TRBJ2-7; clone_size: NA; d_call: NA; v_call: TRBV20-1
cdr3_nt: TGTGCCAGCAGTGCCCGGGACGGCACTGAAGCTTTCTTT; cdr3_aa: CASSARDGTEAFF; j_call: TRBJ1-1; clone_size: many; d_call: NA; v_call: TRBV6-4
cdr3_nt: TGTGCCAGCAGCCAAGACTCCGGGACAGGCTCCTACGAGCAGTACTTC; cdr3_aa: CASSQDSGTGSYEQYF; j_call: TRBJ2-7; clone_size: once; d_call: TRBD1; v_call: TRBV7-6
cdr3_nt: TGTGCCAGCAGAGAGACAGAGAACACTGAAGCTTTCTTC; cdr3_aa: CASRETENTEAFF; j_call: TRBJ1-1; clone_size: NA; d_call: NA; v_call: TRBV6-6
cdr3_nt: TGCGCCAGCAGCCAAGGTCCTAGCGTCTACGAGCAGTACTTC; cdr3_aa: CASSQGPSVYEQYF; j_call: TRBJ2-7; clone_size: many; d_call: NA; v_call: TRBV4-1
cdr3_nt: TGCGCCAGCAGCCAAGTACCGGGATCGAACACTGAAGCTTTCTTT; cdr3_aa: CASSQVPGSNTEAFF; j_call: TRBJ1-1; clone_size: many; d_call: NA; v_call: TRBV4-1
cdr3_nt: TGTGCCAGCAGATTCACCTACGAGCAGTACTTC; cdr3_aa: CASRFTYEQYF; j_call: TRBJ2-7; clone_size: many; d_call: NA; v_call: TRBV7-8
cdr3_nt: TGCAGTGCTAGAGGTGGCCTCCCTGAAGCTTTCTTT; cdr3_aa: CSARGGLPEAFF; j_call: TRBJ1-1; clone_size: NA; d_call: NA; v_call: TRBV20-1
cdr3_nt: TGTGCCAGCAGCGTCGGGGGGCTCGACTACAATGAGCAGTTCTTC; cdr3_aa: CASSVGGLDYNEQFF; j_call: TRBJ2-1; clone_size: many; d_call: NA; v_call: TRBV9
cdr3_nt: TGTGCCAGCAGCGGGGACCCCGGCTACACCTTC; cdr3_aa: CASSGDPGYTF; j_call: TRBJ1-2; clone_size: many; d_call: NA; v_call: TRBV5-6
cdr3_nt: TGTGCCAGCAACCCTCGGGAAGGAAATGGCTACACCTTC; cdr3_aa: CASNPREGNGYTF; j_call: TRBJ1-2; clone_size: NA; d_call: NA; v_call: TRBV7-9
cdr3_nt: TGTGCCATTAGTGAGACAGCAGGGGAGACCCAGTACTTC; cdr3_aa: CAISETAGETQYF; j_call: TRBJ2-5; clone_size: NA; d_call: NA; v_call: TRBV10-3
cdr3_nt: TGCGCCAGCAGCCAAGATCCACCCGAGGGGATAAACTACAATGAGCAGTTCTTC; cdr3_aa: CASSQDPPEGINYNEQFF; j_call: TRBJ2-1; clone_size: many; d_call: NA; v_call: TRBV4-1
cdr3_nt: TGTGCCAGCAGCTTAGCGCGGACTAGCGGGAGGCACGGGAATGAGCAGTTCTTC; cdr3_aa: CASSLARTSGRHGNEQFF; j_call: TRBJ2-1; clone_size: many; d_call: TRBD2; v_call: TRBV7-8
cdr3_nt: TGTGCCAGCAGCTTAGACGGGACCGGAATGGCAGCTTTCTTT; cdr3_aa: CASSLDGTGMAAFF; j_call: TRBJ1-1; clone_size: NA; d_call: NA; v_call: TRBV7-2
cdr3_nt: TGTGCCAGCAGTACCCCTAGCTCCTACGAGCAGTACTTC; cdr3_aa: CASSTPSSYEQYF; j_call: TRBJ2-7; clone_size: NA; d_call: NA; v_call: TRBV7-3
cdr3_nt: TGTGCCAGCAGCTTAGGGCTTGAGCACCTCCGAGAGACCCAGTACTTC; cdr3_aa: CASSLGLEHLRETQYF; j_call: TRBJ2-5; clone_size: many; d_call: NA; v_call: TRBV7-2
cdr3_nt: TGTGCCAGCAGCCGAAGACAAGACAACTATGGCTACACCTTC; cdr3_aa: CASSRRQDNYGYTF; j_call: TRBJ1-2; clone_size: many; d_call: NA; v_call: TRBV6-2/TRBV6-3
cdr3_nt: TGTGCCAGCAGCCCTACTAGCGGGGGGATGACAGATACGCAGTATTTT; cdr3_aa: CASSPTSGGMTDTQYF; j_call: TRBJ2-3; clone_size: NA; d_call: TRBD2; v_call: TRBV7-8
cdr3_nt: TGTGCCAGCAGCGTACCGAGGCCTGAGCAGTTCTTC; cdr3_aa: CASSVPRPEQFF; j_call: TRBJ2-1; clone_size: NA; d_call: NA; v_call: TRBV5-1
cdr3_nt: TGTGCCAGCAGTTTTGGGGGATCAAGTGGCTACACCTTC; cdr3_aa: CASSFGGSSGYTF; j_call: TRBJ1-2; clone_size: NA; d_call: NA; v_call: TRBV2
cdr3_nt: TGCAGTGCTAGAGTAGGGGGACCCCTCCACTTT; cdr3_aa: CSARVGGPLHF; j_call: TRBJ1-6; clone_size: NA; d_call: NA; v_call: TRBV20-1
cdr3_nt: TGCAGCGTTACTTCGGACAGGGGAGGCCCCTACGAGCAGTACTTC; cdr3_aa: CSVTSDRGGPYEQYF; j_call: TRBJ2-7; clone_size: once; d_call: TRBD1; v_call: TRBV29-1
cdr3_nt: TGTGCCAGCAGTTTAACCCAACCGGGACAGGGGATGCACGAGCAGTACTTC; cdr3_aa: CASSLTQPGQGMHEQYF; j_call: TRBJ2-7; clone_size: NA; d_call: TRBD1; v_call: TRBV27
cdr3_nt: TGTGCCAGCAGCCTGGACAGCCTCACTGAAGCTTTCTTT; cdr3_aa: CASSLDSLTEAFF; j_call: TRBJ1-1; clone_size: NA; d_call: NA; v_call: TRBV12-3/TRBV12-4
cdr3_nt: TGTGCCAGCAGCTCCGGACTACCGGAGCAGTTCTTC; cdr3_aa: CASSSGLPEQFF; j_call: TRBJ2-1; clone_size: NA; d_call: NA; v_call: TRBV7-9
cdr3_nt: TGTGCCAGCAGCTTGTCCCCCGGACCGCAAAACACCATATATTTT; cdr3_aa: CASSLSPGPQNTIYF; j_call: TRBJ1-3; clone_size: NA; d_call: NA; v_call: TRBV5-4
cdr3_nt: TGTGCCAGCAGTGAGCTTGCCGCAGAGGAGTTCTTC; cdr3_aa: CASSELAAEEFF; j_call: TRBJ2-1; clone_size: NA; d_call: NA; v_call: TRBV9
cdr3_nt: TGTGCCAGCGGGACAACATACAATGAGCAGTTCTTC; cdr3_aa: CASGTTYNEQFF; j_call: TRBJ2-1; clone_size: NA; d_call: NA; v_call: TRBV7-3
cdr3_nt: TGTGCCAGCAGCTTAAGAGGGGAAGAGCAGTACTTC; cdr3_aa: CASSLRGEEQYF; j_call: TRBJ2-7; clone_size: NA; d_call: NA; v_call: TRBV5-8
cdr3_nt: TGCAGTGCTAGAATGGGGGGGCTTTACACTGAAGCTTTCTTT; cdr3_aa: CSARMGGLYTEAFF; j_call: TRBJ1-1; clone_size: NA; d_call: NA; v_call: TRBV20-1
cdr3_nt: TGTGCCACCACGCAGGGTTTGGACAATGAGCAGTTCTTC; cdr3_aa: CATTQGLDNEQFF; j_call: TRBJ2-1; clone_size: few; d_call: NA; v_call: TRBV10-3
cdr3_nt: TGTGCCAGCAGCTTAGCTGGACTAGCGGGGTCCTACGAGCAGTACTTC; cdr3_aa: CASSLAGLAGSYEQYF; j_call: TRBJ2-7; clone_size: NA; d_call: TRBD2; v_call: TRBV7-9
cdr3_nt: TGCAGCGTCGGAGGGGGGACTGGGGCCAACGTCCTGACTTTC; cdr3_aa: CSVGGGTGANVLTF; j_call: TRBJ2-6; clone_size: NA; d_call: NA; v_call: TRBV29-1
cdr3_nt: TGCAGTGCTAGTAAACTGGGCAGGGACTATGGCTACACCTTC; cdr3_aa: CSASKLGRDYGYTF; j_call: TRBJ1-2; clone_size: NA; d_call: NA; v_call: TRBV20-1
cdr3_nt: TGTGCCAGCAGCTCCCCCGGGACTACCGGCGAGCAGTACTTC; cdr3_aa: CASSSPGTTGEQYF; j_call: TRBJ2-7; clone_size: NA; d_call: TRBD2; v_call: TRBV5-4
cdr3_nt: TGTGCCAGCAGCCGAGAGCTACAGGGGGCGTTTCATCTGGGTAATGAAAAACTGTTTTTT; cdr3_aa: CASSRELQGAFHLGNEKLFF; j_call: TRBJ1-4; clone_size: many; d_call: TRBD1; v_call: TRBV7-6